What follows are 21 T cell receptor beta chains derived from one specimen sequenced in a study of blood T cells in healthy people across ages. A second roughly 7 to 11 cycle PCR used barcoded and J-beta primers. TCRdb used MiXCR to reprocess the 5' RACE reads, holding one entry per CDR3 protein. The sample holds 1.2 million to 1.5 million distinct CDR3 sequences, 59% seen once. Input material: blood. The receptors stem from a man between 18 and 29 years old in good health.

The rearrangement links TRBV7-6 to TRBJ2-3; 9 nucleotides agree with TRBD2. V shed 8 bases, J shed 6 bases, and the junction held 12 bases outside the gene matches. This CDR3 has 15 amino acids. CDR1 is SGHVS, CDR2 FNYEAQ, per germline. In nucleotides, the CDR3 is TGTGCCAGCGTCAGCCGGGCTAGCGGGATGGATACGCAGTATTTT. It codes for CASVSRASGMDTQYF.

This chain joins TRBV5-6 and TRBJ1-1; perhaps TRBD1 as D (6 bases). The CDR3 runs to 15 residues. The germline CDR1 and CDR2 sequences are SGHDT and YYEEEE. V lost 2 bases and J 1 base, leaving 12 bases between the germline ends. The DNA for the CDR3 is TGTGCCAGCAGCTTATCTTCAGGGGAGAACACTGAAGCTTTCTTT. Protein product: CASSLSSGENTEAFF.

V is TRBV28 and J is TRBJ1-5, with D uncertain. V dropped 5 bases and J dropped 0 bases, with 11 bases sitting between them. The CDR3 has 15 amino acids. Germline CDR1 MDHEN, CDR2 SYDVKM. The DNA for the CDR3 is TGTGCCAGCAGTACCCCCGGGGATAGCAATCAGCCCCAGCATTTT. This translates into CASSTPGDSNQPQHF.

CDR3 bases: TGTGCCAGCATGGGGCTTGATGAGCAGTTCTTC. Its translation is CASMGLDEQFF. J is TRBJ2-1 and V is TRBV12-3 or TRBV12-4; D may be TRBD1 (5 bases). The CDR3 is 11 residues long. V lost 7 bases and J lost 8, with 9 bases in between.

The chain links TRBV19 to TRBJ1-6; maybe TRBD1 (5 bases). This CDR3 spans 14 amino acids. Between the trimmed V and J ends, which lost 3 bases and 7 bases, there was a span of 10 bases. Germline V lookup: CDR1 LNHDA, CDR2 SQIVND (reference sequence). CDR3 DNA: TGTGCCAGTAGTATTGGTGACAGAAATTCACCCCTCCACTTT. Residues: CASSIGDRNSPLHF.

In its sample, this clonotype was seen once. The chain recombines TRBV6-2 or TRBV6-3 with TRBJ2-7; 10 nucleotides agree with TRBD2. This CDR3 has 16 residues. The junction had 10 bases not matched to a gene; V was cut back by 8 bases and J by 0 bases. The germline V gene has CDR1 MNHEY and CDR2 SVGEGT. This chain's CDR3 is CASGITSGDFSYEQYF. The DNA of the CDR3 is TGTGCCAGCGGTATAACTAGCGGGGACTTCTCCTACGAGCAGTACTTC.

This clonotype came up a few times. The chain employs TRBV27 and TRBJ1-2, with D maybe TRBD1 (6 bases). The V and J ends lost 3 bases and 5 bases respectively, with 10 bases between them. Germline V gene lookup returns CDR1 MNHEY and CDR2 SMNVEV (reference sequence). The CDR3 runs 13 residues. The CDR3 is CASSFAGAYGYTF. CDR3 nucleotide sequence: TGTGCCAGCAGTTTCGCAGGGGCGTATGGCTACACCTTC.

V usage is TRBV10-3 and J usage is TRBJ2-1; 8 bases are a match to TRBD2. The CDR3 is made up of 19 amino acids. The V gene's germline CDR1 is ENHRY and CDR2 SYGVKD. The junction had 18 bases not matched to a gene; V was cut back by 2 bases and J by 6 bases. CDR3 sequence (DNA): TGTGCCATCAGTGAGCCCCCACCCGGTAGCGCGGGAGGCTTCAATGAGCAGTTCTTC. It encodes CAISEPPPGSAGGFNEQFF.

This clonotype was seen only a few times. The genes are TRBV27 and TRBJ2-1, with 8 bases identical to TRBD2. Germline CDR1 reads MNHEY; CDR2 reads SMNVEV (reference sequence). This CDR3 contains 14 residues. The trim removed 9 bases at V and 9 bases at J, leaving 13 bases unmatched. CDR3 DNA: TGTGCCAGTAGGGAGCGGGGGCACGTGGGTGAGCAGTTCTTC. Amino acids: CASRERGHVGEQFF.

The CDR3 region is CASEPSGTYEQYF. CDR3 sequence (DNA): TGTGCCAGCGAGCCTAGCGGAACCTACGAGCAGTACTTC. V and J are TRBV6-2 or TRBV6-3 and TRBJ2-7, with 7 nucleotides matching TRBD2. The length of the CDR3 is 13 residues. Trimming removed 8 bases from V and 2 bases from J; junction bases left unmatched: 6. Per germline, CDR1 MNHEY and CDR2 SVGEGT.

This chain uses TRBV3-1 with TRBJ1-5; no clear D. In germline, CDR1 is LGHDT, CDR2 YNNKEL (reference sequence). The V end was cut by 4 bases, the J end by 3 bases, with 13 bases between. This CDR3 region has 15 residues. CDR3 coding DNA: TGTGCCAGCAGCCCCAACGATGGTATCAATCAGCCCCAGCATTTT. This sequence encodes CASSPNDGINQPQHF.

This clonotype was seen a few times. CDR3 residues: CASSQASREGTDTQYF. The CDR3 DNA follows: TGCGCCAGCAGCCAAGCGTCTCGGGAGGGCACAGATACGCAGTATTTT. The rearrangement joins TRBV4-1 to TRBJ2-3; 7 bases are a match to TRBD2. The CDR3 sequence is 16 residues long. Looked up from germline, CDR1 is MGHRA and CDR2 is YSYEKL. V gave up 1 base and J gave up 1 base; unmatched junction bases: 5.

This clonotype occurred a few times. V and J are TRBV20-1 and TRBJ2-3; tentative D call: TRBD1 (6 bases). CDR1 and CDR2 from the germline V gene are DFQATT and SNEGSKA (reference sequence). The V and J ends lost 3 bases and 3 bases respectively, with 13 bases between them. This CDR3 comprises 14 residues. CDR3: CSARGAAGTDTQYF. CDR3 DNA sequence: TGCAGTGCTAGGGGGGCGGCGGGTACAGATACGCAGTATTTT.

This clonotype appeared once. The V and J genes are TRBV9 and TRBJ1-2; D gene ambiguous. Germline lookup yields CDR1 SGDLS and CDR2 YYNGEE. Trimming removed 4 bases at V and 2 bases at J, with 15 bases between. The CDR3 has 15 amino acids. The CDR3 here is CASSPPSRENYGYTF. CDR3 DNA: TGTGCCAGCAGCCCCCCCTCTAGAGAGAACTATGGCTACACCTTC. Combining the CDR3 with reference TRBV9 and TRBJ1-2 gives the whole variable domain DSGVTQTPKHLITATGQRVTLRCSPRSGDLSVYWYQQSLDQGLQFLIQYYNGEERAKGNILERFSAQQFPDLHSELNLSSLELGDSALYFCASSPPSRENYGYTFGSGTRLTVV.

The chain combines TRBV20-1 with TRBJ2-7; 9 bases are a match to TRBD2. Losses at the gene ends were 3 bases for V and 2 bases for J; bases not matched to a gene: 14. The CDR3 sequence is 17 residues long. The germline V gene encodes CDR1 DFQATT and CDR2 SNEGSKA (reference sequence). CDR3: CSASKGLAGSSTYEQYF. Written as DNA, the CDR3 is TGCAGTGCTAGCAAAGGTCTAGCGGGATCGAGCACCTACGAGCAGTACTTC.

This clonotype was seen a few times. This chain uses TRBV5-1 with TRBJ2-3; the D gene is possibly TRBD2 (6 bases). The CDR3 has 13 amino acids. Trimming took 2 bases from V and 6 from J, leaving 10 bases between them. Looked up from germline, CDR1 is SGHRS and CDR2 is YFSETQ. As DNA, the CDR3 is TGCGCCAGCAGCTTCTCTAGCGACGATACGCAGTATTTT. Amino acids: CASSFSSDDTQYF.

The chain carries TRBV5-1 and TRBJ1-6, with D possibly matching TRBD1 (5 bases). This CDR3 comprises 14 residues. Looked up from germline, CDR1 is SGHRS and CDR2 is YFSETQ. The V end lost 5 bases, the J end lost 9 bases, and 15 bases lay between the germline ends. The CDR3 region has the DNA TGCGCCAGCAGTCCGGACAAGGGTGGTTCACCCCTCCACTTT. Protein sequence: CASSPDKGGSPLHF. Filled out from reference TRBV5-1 and TRBJ1-6, the complete variable domain reads KAGVTQTPRYLIKTRGQQVTLSCSPISGHRSVSWYQQTPGQGLQFLFEYFSETQRNKGNFPGRFSGRQFSNSRSEMNVSTLELGDSALYLCASSPDKGGSPLHFGNGTRLTVT.

This clonotype was seen just once. CDR3 region: CASSLILAGARNEQFF. The DNA for the CDR3 is TGTGCCAGCAGTCTGATTCTAGCGGGGGCCAGGAATGAGCAGTTCTTC. The chain uses TRBV6-2 or TRBV6-3 and TRBJ2-1; 10 nucleotides agree with TRBD2. Trimming at V came to 5 bases and at J to 7 bases, leaving 11 bases not matched to a gene. Germline loops: CDR1 MNHEY, CDR2 SVGEGT. The CDR3 is 16 amino acids.

A few counts support this clonotype. This chain connects TRBV11-2 to TRBJ2-1; D might be TRBD2 (7 bases). With 6 bases removed from V and 9 bases from J, the gap between germline ends came to 15 bases. Per germline, CDR1 SGHAT and CDR2 FQNNGV. The CDR3 sequence is 13 residues long. CDR3: CASRLGGGSEQFF. The DNA for the CDR3 is TGTGCCAGCAGACTAGGGGGGGGTAGTGAGCAGTTCTTC.

The CDR3: CASSFKGTTDTQYF. The CDR3 region has the DNA TGTGCCAGCAGCTTTAAGGGGACCACAGATACGCAGTATTTT. The chain recombines TRBV7-2 with TRBJ2-3; perhaps D is TRBD1 or TRBD2 (5 bases each). The CDR3 extends over 14 amino acids. With 3 bases removed from V and 2 bases from J, the gap between germline ends came to 9 bases. Germline assignment: CDR1 SGHTA and CDR2 FQGNSA.

This sequence joins TRBV28 and TRBJ2-7; D uncertain. This CDR3 spans 14 amino acids. Trimming took off 5 bases at V and 2 bases at J, with 13 bases between the two ends. Germline lookup yields CDR1 MDHEN and CDR2 SYDVKM. The CDR3 nucleotides read TGTGCCAGCAGTCTCCGGACCGCTGCCTACGAGCAGTACTTC. Encoded protein: CASSLRTAAYEQYF.